The 14 T cell receptor beta chains reported below all come from one sample, sequenced in a study of OX40 agonist ivuxolimab in advanced cancers. Sequencing used immunoSEQ multiplex PCR; TCRdb keeps in-frame clones, though not all of them. The data contain tens of thousands of clones, 90% to 95% of them seen just once; the ten biggest clones take up roughly 9.8%. Here the sequenced sample was CD4+ or CD8+ T cells sorted from blood, taken in a trial of the OX40 agonist ivuxolimab. These receptor sequences come from an adult with an advanced solid tumor such as melanoma, head and neck, liver or kidney cancer.

J is TRBJ2-6 and V is TRBV7-3; D unclear. The V end lost 5 bases, the J end lost 2 bases, and 7 bases lay between the germline ends. The CDR3 totals 14 residues. Germline values: CDR1 SGHTA, CDR2 FQGTGA. CDR3 DNA sequence: TGTGCCAGCAGCCCCCGCGCTGGGGCCAACGTCCTGACTTTC. Translating gives CASSPRAGANVLTF.

V usage is TRBV4-3 and J usage is TRBJ1-2; D is possibly TRBD1 (6 bases). V was clipped by 0 bases and J by 2 bases, with 22 bases between them. Germline V lookup: CDR1 LGHNA, CDR2 YSLEER. This CDR3 is 19 amino acids long. In DNA, the CDR3 is TGCGCCAGCAGCCAAGATTCCTGGGCAGGGGCAGGGGTAAACTATGGCTACACCTTC. Residues: CASSQDSWAGAGVNYGYTF.

The chain joins TRBV27 to TRBJ2-7, with D perhaps being TRBD1 or TRBD2 (5 bases each). V was cut by 10 bases and J by 3 bases, with 16 bases left in between. Germline CDR1 MNHEY, CDR2 SMNVEV (reference sequence). The CDR3 sequence is 13 residues long. The CDR3 nucleotides are TGTGCCACTTCCCTTGGGACGAACTACGAGCAGTACTTC. This gives the protein CATSLGTNYEQYF.

The rearrangement joins TRBV6-1 to TRBJ2-7, with TRBD1 identical over 8 bases. V was pared by 2 bases and J by 5 bases, with 14 bases of the junction left unmatched. The length of the CDR3 is 17 residues. Per the germline V gene, CDR1 is MNHNS and CDR2 is SASEGT. The DNA for the CDR3 is TGTGCCAGCAGTGAATTGGCGGTCAGGGGGCTCGGGGACGAGCAGTACTTC. It is translated as CASSELAVRGLGDEQYF.

As DNA, the CDR3 is TGTGCCAGCAGTTTTAGGGCCGGGGAGCAGTACTTC. Amino acids: CASSFRAGEQYF. The V call is TRBV27, the J call TRBJ2-7; D remains unclear. The germline gives CDR1 MNHEY, CDR2 SMNVEV (reference sequence). Trimming shortened V by 3 bases and J by 7 bases, and 10 bases separated the two germline ends. The CDR3 length is 12 residues.

The chain uses TRBV11-2 and TRBJ2-7; D is unclear. CDR3 length: 14 amino acids. The germline gives CDR1 SGHAT, CDR2 FQNNGV. V was cut by 4 bases and J by 0 bases, with 10 bases left in between. The CDR3 DNA is TGTGCCAGCAGCTGGGCGCCGAGCTCCTACGAGCAGTACTTC. This gives the protein CASSWAPSSYEQYF.

This clone was detected only once. This chain connects TRBV6-5 to TRBJ2-3; 7 bases agree with TRBD2. V shed 5 bases and J 4 bases; nucleotides not matched to a gene: 6. There are 14 residues in the CDR3. Germline lookup yields CDR1 MNHEY and CDR2 SVGAGI. The CDR3 DNA follows: TGTGCCAGCAGTACCTGGCTAGCGGCAGATACGCAGTATTTT. Translation: CASSTWLAADTQYF.

J is TRBJ2-2 and V is TRBV19, with D possibly being TRBD2 (6 bases). The CDR3 is made up of 15 amino acids. Germline V gene sequence: CDR1 LNHDA, CDR2 SQIVND (reference sequence). V was pared by 6 bases and J by 8 bases, with 19 bases between. This CDR3 reads CASSPGGGPQGELFF. As DNA, the CDR3 is TGTGCCAGTAGCCCCGGGGGAGGTCCCCAGGGGGAGCTGTTTTTT.

This chain links TRBV7-9 with TRBJ2-1; D is ambiguous. V was pared by 0 bases and J by 8 bases, with 5 bases between. Germline-derived CDR1 and CDR2 are SEHNR and FQNEAQ (reference sequence). The CDR3 covers 12 residues. DNA of the CDR3: TGTGCCAGCAGCTTAGCGCGCGATGAGCAGTTCTTC. It yields the protein CASSLARDEQFF.

V is TRBV19 and J is TRBJ2-7; D is perhaps TRBD1 (5 bases). In germline, CDR1 is LNHDA, CDR2 SQIVND (reference sequence). Trimming removed 1 base at V and 2 bases at J, with 12 bases between. This CDR3 is built from 15 residues. CDR3 DNA: TGTGCCAGTAGTATAGGAACAGGATCTCCCTACGAGCAGTACTTC. Its translation: CASSIGTGSPYEQYF.

V and J are TRBV28 and TRBJ2-5; 7 positions match TRBD2. Trimming cost V 10 bases and J 4 bases; bases outside gene matches: 9. Germline V CDR1 and CDR2: MDHEN, SYDVKM. The CDR3 spans 13 residues. CDR3 nucleotide sequence: TGTGCCACAACCGGGGGGTGGCGAGAGACCCAGTACTTC. It specifies CATTGGWRETQYF.

The chain is built from TRBV13 and TRBJ2-1, with 10 bases aligning to TRBD2. In germline, CDR1 is PRHDT, CDR2 FYEKMQ (reference sequence). This CDR3 contains 17 residues. Trimming removed 1 base from V and 4 bases from J; junction bases left unmatched: 7. This CDR3 reads CASSLVNSGRLYNEQFF. As DNA, the CDR3 is TGTGCCAGCAGCTTAGTTAATAGCGGGAGGTTATACAATGAGCAGTTCTTC.

This clone was counted only a few times. The CDR3 protein is CASSTTGGYTF. The DNA of the CDR3 is TGTGCCAGCAGTACTACGGGAGGCTACACCTTC. The rearrangement uses TRBV6-5 and TRBJ1-2; no clear D. CDR3 length equals 11 residues. With 5 bases removed from V and 8 bases from J, the gap between germline ends came to 9 bases. The V gene's germline CDR1 is MNHEY and CDR2 SVGAGI.

With respect to this clone: This same CDR3 is encoded by further DNA sequences in the sample. The chain couples TRBV6-1 to TRBJ2-1; D not certain. Trimming shortened V by 6 bases and J by 0 bases, and 12 bases separated the two germline ends. Germline lookup yields CDR1 MNHNS and CDR2 SASEGT. The CDR3 totals 15 residues. DNA of the CDR3: TGTGCCAGCAGACGGCAGGCCAGCTCCTACAATGAGCAGTTCTTC. Amino acids: CASRRQASSYNEQFF.